This TCR beta chain was recovered during a study of T-cell reconstitution after alpha-beta-depleted transplantation in children. Using unique molecular identifiers, the investigators prepared the TCRbeta library. TCRdb re-called the PCR reads with MiXCR, one entry per CDR3 protein. The sample yields hundreds of thousands of distinct CDR3 sequences, approximately 32% seen once. This clonotype came up a few times. The germline V gene encodes CDR1 DFQATT and CDR2 SNEGSKA (reference sequence). Between the trimmed V and J ends, which lost 4 bases and 0 bases, there was a span of 15 bases. CDR3 length equals 16 residues.

The genes are TRBV20-1 and TRBJ1-4; no reliable D call. Sequencing used PBMCs from the stem cell graft donor, obtained from the stem cell graft. The sequence was obtained from a human donor who donated a stem cell graft to a child with aplastic anemia. This chain's CDR3 is CSATSLTIATNEKLFF. In DNA form, the CDR3 reads TGCAGTGCTACCAGCCTGACGATTGCAACTAATGAAAAACTGTTTTTT.